These 22 T cell receptor delta chains were all obtained from the same sample, sequenced in a study of gamma delta lymphoproliferative disorders and STAT genes. Genomic DNA from isolated PBMCs served as the sequencing template. TCRdb reapplied CATT to the multiplex PCR reads. The sample includes 750 to 900 delta-chain clones, approximately 1.5% of them seen just once. What was sequenced was blood. The receptors here all came from a human donor in good health.

On this clone itself: With a far larger clone one base away, a read error is the likely cause. Different DNA sequences within this sample yield the same CDR3. The V gene is TRDV2, the J gene TRDJ1; D gene unclear. Per germline, CDR1 GEAIGNYY and CDR2 EKD. The CDR3 is 22 residues long. CDR3 in amino acids: CACDSTRPAQTLDLRITDKLIF. CDR3 bases: TGTGCCTGTGACTCGACGAGACCTGCTCAGACTCTGGACCTAAGGATCACCGATAAACTGATCTTT.

Only a few counts were recorded for this clone. A far larger clone is one base from this, pointing to a likely read error. Other DNA sequences within the sample encode an identical CDR3. This rearrangement joins TRDV2 to TRDJ1; the D gene is possibly TRDD3 (5 bases). CDR3 length: 19 amino acids. The V and J ends lost 5 bases and 2 bases respectively, with 29 bases between them. Germline V gene sequence: CDR1 GEAIGNYY, CDR2 EKD. The CDR3 spells CACVPVVTPTLWDTDKLIF. DNA of the CDR3: TGTGCCTGTGTCCCCGTTGTTACCCCCACACTGTGGGATACCGATAAACTCATCTTT.

This clone was seen more than once but under ten times. This sequence is one base from a far larger clone and is likely a read error. Other DNA sequences from this sample encode an identical CDR3 as well. The chain uses TRDV2 and TRDJ1; D perhaps matches TRDD2 (9 bases). V lost 1 base and J lost 4, with 36 bases in between. Germline CDR1 GEAIGNYY, CDR2 EKD. The CDR3 consists of 22 residues. CDR3 loop: CACDTILKPSYQLGDTHDKLIF. DNA of the CDR3: TGTGCCTGTGACACAATTCTAAAGCCTTCCTACCAATTAGGGGATACCCACGATAAACTCATCTTT.

This clone was seen a handful of times. A far larger clone is one base from this, pointing to a likely read error. This rearrangement joins TRDV3 to TRDJ1; the match to TRDD3 covers 8 bases. This CDR3 spans 19 amino acids. CDR1 is TVYSNPD, CDR2 GDNSRS, per germline (reference sequence). In DNA form, the CDR3 reads TGTGCATTCGCCTTCCATTATTACTGGGGGGTACGCCACACCGATAAACTCATCTTT. Encoded protein: CAFAFHYYWGVRHTDKLIF.

In regard to this clone: The protein held in TCRdb is that of a much larger clone and does not match this DNA's translation at residue 7, likely because of a read error; the protein shown is translated from the DNA. V usage is TRDV2 and J usage is TRDJ2, with 8 bases lining up with TRDD3. This CDR3 contains 20 residues. The germline gives CDR1 GEAIGNYY, CDR2 EKD. V trimming: 2 bases; J trimming: 0 bases; junction bases outside the gene matches: 16. Written as DNA, the CDR3 is TGTGCCTGTGACAGGGTGAGGTTGGGGGATCCCAAAGCTTTGACAGCACAACTCTTCTTT. It specifies CACDRVRLGDPKALTAQLFF.

CDR3 sequence reads: CACDPVLHGGGSPLIF. The CDR3 bases are TGTGCCTGTGACCCCGTCCTACACGGTGGGGGATCGCCACTCATCTTT. The J gene is TRDJ1, the V gene TRDV2, with 8 bases that match TRDD3. Trimming took 3 bases from V and 10 from J; bases not matched to a gene: 18. The CDR3 covers 16 residues. Per the germline V gene, CDR1 is GEAIGNYY and CDR2 is EKD.

This clone has just a few counts. A far larger clone is only one base removed, so a read error is likely. The chain joins TRDV2 to TRDJ1, with TRDD3 matching 12 bases. The junction had 16 bases not matched to a gene; V was cut back by 3 bases and J by 3 bases. The V gene's germline CDR1 is GEAIGNYY and CDR2 EKD. The CDR3 is made up of 19 amino acids. The CDR3 DNA follows: TGTGCCTGTGACGACCTCATTCTGGGGGATACGCCGCCTCCCGATAAACTCATCTTT. Translation: CACDDLILGDTPPPDKLIF.

Comments on this clone: This likely came from a read error, as a far larger clone is one base away. This sample includes further DNA sequences coding for the same CDR3. This chain connects TRDV2 to TRDJ1; TRDD3 agrees at 12 bases. This CDR3 region has 19 residues. The germline CDR1 and CDR2 sequences are GEAIGNYY and EKD. J was trimmed by 3 bases and V by 7 bases; bases with no gene match: 20. CDR3 region: CACDDLILGDTPSPDKLIF. The CDR3 DNA is TGTGCCTGCGACGACCTCATTCTGGGGGATACGCCGTCTCCCGATAAACTCATCTTT.

Comments on this clone: This likely stems from a read error, as it lies one base from a far larger clone. This same CDR3 is encoded by further DNA sequences in the sample. This chain connects TRDV2 to TRDJ1; 11 positions agree with TRDD3. Germline V gives CDR1 GEAIGNYY, CDR2 EKD. The CDR3 totals 22 residues. J was trimmed by 7 bases and V by 0 bases; bases with no gene match: 27. The CDR3 bases are TGTGCCTGTGACACCTCGAGCCTCTCGGCGTACTGGGGGATAGAGGACGGGGGTAAACTCATCTTT. The encoded protein is CACDTSSLSAYWGIEDGGKLIF.

A remark on this clone: This DNA translates differently at residue 3 from the TCRdb protein, which is that of a much larger clone; a read error is likely, and the protein shown is the DNA's own translation. Other DNA sequences of this sample code for an identical CDR3. The chain joins TRDV2 to TRDJ1; tentative D call: TRDD3 (10 bases). CDR1 is GEAIGNYY and CDR2 is EKD in the germline V gene. CDR3 length equals 22 residues. This CDR3 is CAYDTILKPSYQLGDTHDKLIF. CDR3 sequence (DNA): TGCGCCTATGACACAATTCTAAAGCCTTCCTACCAATTGGGGGATACCCACGATAAACTCATCTTT.

Regarding this clone: The protein in TCRdb stems from a much larger clone and differs at residue 10 from this DNA's translation, likely a read error; here the protein is translated from the DNA. This sequence joins TRDV2 and TRDJ1; a possible D gene is TRDD3 (6 bases). The CDR3 consists of 19 residues. V lost 3 bases, J lost 3 bases, and 28 bases lay in between. Germline values: CDR1 GEAIGNYY, CDR2 EKD. The CDR3 bases are TGTGCCTGTGACGACCTCATTCTGGGGAATACGCCGTCTCCCGATAAACTCATCTTT. Translated, it gives CACDDLILGNTPSPDKLIF.

This clone was observed a few times. The protein in TCRdb stems from a much larger clone and differs at residue 9 from this DNA's translation, likely a read error; here the protein is translated from the DNA. The chain links TRAV29/DV5 to TRDJ1; tentative D call: TRDD3 (6 bases). The length of the CDR3 is 20 residues. V lost 2 bases to trimming and J lost 2 bases, with 31 bases between them. Germline V gene lookup returns CDR1 NSMFDY and CDR2 ISSIKDK. The CDR3 sequence is CAARTWGACSGGLRTDKLIF. The CDR3 DNA reads TGTGCAGCAAGGACGTGGGGGGCATGCTCGGGCGGGTTAAGGACCGATAAACTCATCTTT.

This clone was found a few times. For this DNA, TCRdb reports the protein of a much larger clone, which diverges at residue 11, most likely from a read error; the protein presented here is translated directly from the DNA. V gene TRDV2 combines with J gene TRDJ1; 10 positions agree with TRDD3. The junction had 26 bases not matched to a gene; V was cut back by 1 base and J by 4 bases. CDR3 length: 22 residues. Germline CDR1 is GEAIGNYY and CDR2 is EKD. The CDR3 reads CACDTILKPSHQLGDTHDKLIF. DNA of the CDR3: TGTGCCTGTGACACAATTCTAAAGCCTTCCCACCAATTGGGGGATACCCACGATAAACTCATCTTT.

This clone was found many times. The protein TCRdb lists belongs to a much larger clone and differs from this DNA's translation at residue 9, which points to a read error; the protein shown is made from the DNA. The chain is built from TRDV1 and TRDJ1, with TRDD3 matching 9 bases. After removal of 3 bases from V and 0 bases from J, the junction contained 26 bases not matched to a gene. The CDR3 sequence is 23 residues long. Germline V CDR1 and CDR2: TSWWSYY, QGS. Here the CDR3 DNA reads TGTGCTCTTGGGGACCCTCTTGTCCTCCTAGCCTGGGGGATCGGTTTGTACACCGATAAACTCATCTTT. Translating gives CALGDPLVLLAWGIGLYTDKLIF.

By share, this clone counts as medium-sized (0.01 to 0.1%). A far larger clone is just one base off, so this is likely a read error. Additional DNA sequences in this sample encode the identical CDR3. The chain couples TRDV1 to TRDJ1, with TRDD3 matching 9 bases. This CDR3 comprises 23 residues. Germline loops: CDR1 TSWWSYY, CDR2 QGS. CDR3 bases: TGTGCCCTTGGGGACCCTCTTGTCTTCCTAGCCTGGGGGATCGGTTTGTACACCGATAAACTCATCTTT. It yields the protein CALGDPLVFLAWGIGLYTDKLIF.

In this sample, this clone turned up many times. A far larger clone is a single base away, which makes a read error likely. CDR3 region: CAFRFRPLKLIF. DNA of the CDR3: TGTGCCTTTAGGTTCCGGCCACTTAAACTCATCTTT. This chain uses TRDV3 with TRDJ1, with D hard to call. Germline V gene sequence: CDR1 TVYSNPD, CDR2 GDNSRS (reference sequence). This CDR3 is 12 amino acids long. V dropped 0 bases and J dropped 7 bases, with 12 bases sitting between them.

This clone has at least ten counts. A far larger clone is only one base removed, so a read error is likely. The genes are TRDV1 and TRDJ1, with TRDD3 matching 10 bases. Per the germline V gene, CDR1 is TSWWSYY and CDR2 is QGS. The V gene end was trimmed by 9 bases and the J gene end by 0 bases; junction bases not matched to a gene: 7. The CDR3 extends over 15 amino acids. The CDR3 protein is CALLTGGCNTDKLIF. CDR3 sequence (DNA): TGTGCTCTGCTTACTGGGGGATGCAACACCGATAAACTCATCTTT.

In this sample, this clone turned up a few times. A far larger clone is one base from this, pointing to a likely read error. The chain uses TRDV2 and TRDJ1, with TRDD3 matching over 8 bases. Germline loops: CDR1 GEAIGNYY, CDR2 EKD. The CDR3 has 17 amino acids. The CDR3 protein is CAREELGGLRVTDKLIF. CDR3 bases: TGTGCCCGTGAAGAACTGGGGGGACTTAGGGTCACCGATAAACTCATCTTT.

This clone was found a few times. The protein TCRdb gives is from a much larger clone and does not agree with this DNA's translation at residue 14, likely a read error; the protein shown here comes from the DNA. The chain is built from TRDV2 and TRDJ1; 12 bases are a match to TRDD3. CDR1 GEAIGNYY and CDR2 EKD come from the germline V gene. The CDR3 is 18 residues long. The CDR3 protein is CACDDRSLLGDTTNKLIF. As DNA, the CDR3 is TGTGCCTGTGACGACCGCTCTTTACTGGGGGATACCACCAATAAACTCATCTTT.

Turning to this clone: This probably arose from a read error, given a far larger clone one base away. The sample has other DNA sequences that encode this CDR3 too. The J gene is TRDJ1, the V gene TRDV1; TRDD1, TRDD2 or TRDD3 may be the D gene (5 bases each). The germline V gene has CDR1 TSWWSYY and CDR2 QGS. The CDR3 consists of 28 residues. CDR3 amino acids: CALGPEMQKDLFGVFRTTRIVYTDKLIF. The CDR3 DNA reads TGCGCTCTTGGCCCCGAAATGCAAAAAGACTTGTTCGGAGTCTTCCGAACGACGAGGATAGTTTACACCGATAAACTCATCTTT.

Comments on this clone: The TCRdb protein comes from a much larger clone and disagrees with this DNA's translation at residue 6, likely due to a read error; the protein given here is derived from the DNA. The rearrangement joins TRDV1 to TRDJ1; TRDD3 aligns across 8 bases. The J segment lost 0 bases and the V segment lost 9 bases, leaving 9 bases of the junction unmatched. Germline-derived CDR1 and CDR2 are TSWWSYY and QGS. The CDR3 covers 15 residues. In DNA form, the CDR3 reads TGTGCTCTGCTTACTAGGGGATACAACACCGATAAACTCATCTTT. This sequence encodes CALLTRGYNTDKLIF.

This clone was recorded many times. A far larger clone is one base from this, pointing to a likely read error. The chain employs TRDV2 and TRDJ1; no clear D. The CDR3 runs 17 residues. V lost 0 bases and J 1 base, leaving 17 bases between the germline ends. Germline V lookup: CDR1 GEAIGNYY, CDR2 EKD. CDR3 loop: CACDTLVRGTFTDKLIF. The CDR3 DNA follows: TGTGCCTGTGACACCCTAGTGAGGGGTACGTTCACCGATAAACTCATCTTT.